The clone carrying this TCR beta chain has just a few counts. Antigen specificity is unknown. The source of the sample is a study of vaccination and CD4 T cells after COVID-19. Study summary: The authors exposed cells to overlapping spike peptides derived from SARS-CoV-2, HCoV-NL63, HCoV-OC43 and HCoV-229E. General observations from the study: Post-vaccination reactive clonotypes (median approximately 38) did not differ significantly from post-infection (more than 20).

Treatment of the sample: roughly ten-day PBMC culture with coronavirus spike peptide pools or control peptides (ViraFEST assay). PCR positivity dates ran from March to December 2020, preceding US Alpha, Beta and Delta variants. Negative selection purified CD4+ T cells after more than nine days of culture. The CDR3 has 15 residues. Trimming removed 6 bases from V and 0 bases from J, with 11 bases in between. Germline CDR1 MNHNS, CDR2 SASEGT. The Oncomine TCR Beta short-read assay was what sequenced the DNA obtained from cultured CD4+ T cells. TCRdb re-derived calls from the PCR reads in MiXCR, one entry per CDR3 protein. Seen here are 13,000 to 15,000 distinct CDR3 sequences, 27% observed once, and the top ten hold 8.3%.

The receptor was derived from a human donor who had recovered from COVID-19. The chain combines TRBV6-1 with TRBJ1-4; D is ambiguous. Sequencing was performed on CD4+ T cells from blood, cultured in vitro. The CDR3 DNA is TGTGCCAGCAGACCCGGGAGGTCAACTAATGAAAAACTGTTTTTT. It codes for CASRPGRSTNEKLFF.